This TCR beta chain was found in a study of beta chain features in type 1 diabetes (dated by TCRdb to the late 2010s). Regarding the study in general: Mean age, gender distribution, total cell number and subset yield were not different between patients and healthy donors. A total of about 110,000,000 sorted cells were examined across all samples, and a strong correlation was observed between cell number per subset and RNA yield. In the study, TCRB repertoires of sorted circulating CD4+ T cell subsets from recently diagnosed type 1 diabetes patients were compared with those of matched healthy donors. Regulatory and stem cell-like memory subsets were isolated from only 8 patients and about 8 healthy donors, whereas naive and central memory subsets came from all 30 or so donors.

All of the isolated RNA was reverse transcribed with the High Capacity cDNA Reverse Transcription Kit, so expressed TCRB transcripts were sequenced. Naive, central memory and regulatory T cell samples underwent deep immunoSEQ sequencing, averaging around 4 million total reads per sample. Sorted cells were lysed in RLT buffer, and RNA was extracted using DNase-treated RNeasy Micro or Mini kits according to cell number. Each cell subset was processed on its own to prevent cross-contamination, while patient and healthy donor samples were processed together. TCRB sequences were amplified from cDNA with the immunoSEQ multiplex PCR, producing 87-bp fragments spanning the CDR3 region. Sequencing of the amplicons was performed on the Illumina HiSeq platform. In the authors' own workflow: PCR bias was corrected computationally using synthetic template baselines, and reads within Hamming distance 2 were collapsed, with unmergeable singletons discarded. Reads were aligned to IMGT to assign V, D and J genes, CDR3 length, and insertions or deletions at six rearrangement sites. Within each subset, clonotype counts were normalized to the number of sorted cells before true diversity and Gini coefficients were calculated with the tcR R package. Repertoire sharing was quantified using the overlap coefficient calculated on TCRB nucleotide sequences. The clones in this table, taken by TCRdb from immuneACCESS, are in-frame only. Not every clone is retained; where verified, under half of the shortfall comes from an unresolved V gene, and the cause of the rest is unknown. The V and J calls and clone size are taken from that table; D and trimming were inferred from the DNA. The sample yields tens of thousands of clones; approximately 60% were counted once. The top ten hold approximately 1.7% of the sample.

Trimming at the junction amounts to 3 bases on V and 7 bases on J, and the germline ends lie 7 bases apart. The germline V gene sets CDR1 to MDHEN and CDR2 to SYDVKM. The CDR3 goes from the cysteine to the phenylalanine over 11 residues. This entry keeps only the CDR3 DNA: 33 bases, framed from base 1. In the case of this clone: It has no known antigen specificity. The input lacks base qualities; no much larger clone sits a single base away.

From each donor, a single peripheral blood sample of approximately 0.11 L on average was drawn into heparinised tubes. A BD FACSAria II was used to sort naive, central memory, regulatory and stem cell-like memory CD4+ T cells with a panel that included CD45RO, CCR7, CD25, CD127, CD95 and CD27. A purity above 95% was achieved for all sorted populations. PBMCs were separated immediately by Lymphoprep density gradient centrifugation and were stained directly, without being cultured. So that batch effects would be minimized, each experiment stained and sorted samples in pairs, pairing one healthy donor with one patient. Results the study describes overall, beyond this receptor: Because cDNA was sequenced instead of genomic DNA, highly expressing activated cells could be over-represented, though the groups showed no difference in activation or CD3 levels. A moderate but significant shortening of TCRB CDR3 length was observed in type 1 diabetes patients in all four CD4+ subsets. Naive, central memory and regulatory TCRB repertoires appeared more similar among patients than among healthy donors. Only small numbers of individuals were included in the HLA sub-analyses, which left unresolved whether HLA type had any influence on TCRB rearrangement. Patients with type 1 diabetes made fewer insertions and deleted more nucleotides at VDJ recombination sites, implying thymic rearrangement abnormalities. PCR might favor shorter templates, but patient and control samples were amplified and corrected together, so any skew would affect both groups equally.

Sample: Tregs from blood. What the cell subset or site label conveys for this sample: regulatory CD4+ T cells. This clonotype was obtained from a man aged 25 to 45 with type 1 diabetes. Some clones in this sample may be carry-over from other donors' samples. This receptor chain uses TRBV28 and TRBJ2-7; the D segment cannot be called with confidence. DNA sequence: TGTGCCAGCAGTTTGGCGACAGAGCAGTACTTC. This encodes CASSLATEQYF. The full variable domain, with segments outside the CDR3 supplied by the reference TRBV28 and TRBJ2-7 proteins, appears as DVKVTQSSRYLVKRTGEKVFLECVQDMDHENMFWYRQDPGLGLRLIYFSYDVKMKEKGDIPEGYSVSREKKERFSLILESASTNQTSMYLCASSLATEQYFGPGTRLTVT.